These T cell receptor beta chains were read from a single sample in a study of shared clonotypes between healthy human individuals. This table comes from immunoSEQ multiplex PCR, and its TCRdb copy is limited to in-frame clones, with some not included. The sample has about 1.1 million clones; 77% are singletons. The sequenced sample consisted of memory CD4+ T cells from PBMCs. The receptors stem from a man younger than 35 in good health. Some clones in this sample may be carry-over from other donors' samples. Each CDR3 is given with its conserved first and last residue. Fields, in order: V gene, J gene, CDR3 protein.

TRBV4-1,TRBJ1-5,CASSLPSGVRHF
TRBV11-3,TRBJ2-1,CASSLRIWNEQFF
TRBV4-2,TRBJ2-3,CASSHTGMGNTDTQYF
TRBV6-1,TRBJ1-5,CASSVRQGNQPQHF
TRBV29-1,TRBJ1-5,CSVQGDSNQPQHF
TRBV30,TRBJ2-7,CAWSRDRGEQYF
TRBV19,TRBJ2-2,CASITPGSGVTGELFF
TRBV7-2,TRBJ2-7,CASSPQLLGSDEQYF
TRBV19,TRBJ1-5,CASARWVGNQPQHF
TRBV5-1,TRBJ2-5,CASSLSPGGFQETQYF
TRBV11-2,TRBJ2-7,CASSTLQASHLYEQYF
TRBV19,TRBJ1-1,CASNTGLGTEAFF
TRBV28,TRBJ1-3,CASFRLSSGNTIYF
TRBV7-2,TRBJ2-7,CASSFDYEQYF
TRBV2,TRBJ2-2,CASSVGSPGELFF
TRBV5-8,TRBJ2-7,CASSPRTSGVYEQYF
TRBV6-1,TRBJ1-2,CASSEFGRSYGYTF
TRBV28,TRBJ2-3,CASSLPRTDTQYF
TRBV15,TRBJ1-2,CATSSVRWDDGYTF
TRBV9,TRBJ1-1,CASSAVPGQGTEAFF
TRBV4-1,TRBJ2-1,CASSHQQGYNEQFF
TRBV28,TRBJ2-7,CASTPSLAGAYEQYF
TRBV4-1,TRBJ2-5,CASSHVGTGETQYF
TRBV19,TRBJ1-5,CASNSDSYQPQHF
TRBV11-2,TRBJ2-5,CASSRVTGSASETQYF
TRBV30,TRBJ1-5,CAWSVRGTGLRNQPQHF
TRBV29-1,TRBJ1-2,CSALSGAWGGYTF
TRBV27,TRBJ1-3,CASSLRAYGTGRSGNTIYF
TRBV6-5,TRBJ1-3,CASSSQKSGNTIYF
TRBV11-2,TRBJ2-7,CASSLKRSYEQYF
TRBV5-4,TRBJ1-1,CASSLEFAMNTEAFF
TRBV5-8,TRBJ2-1,CASVRRVYNEQFF
TRBV28,TRBJ1-4,CASSPVRPNTNEKLFF
TRBV27,.,CASSLYGGTGAFSYEQYF
TRBV7-8,TRBJ2-7,CASSPTGGSSYEQYF